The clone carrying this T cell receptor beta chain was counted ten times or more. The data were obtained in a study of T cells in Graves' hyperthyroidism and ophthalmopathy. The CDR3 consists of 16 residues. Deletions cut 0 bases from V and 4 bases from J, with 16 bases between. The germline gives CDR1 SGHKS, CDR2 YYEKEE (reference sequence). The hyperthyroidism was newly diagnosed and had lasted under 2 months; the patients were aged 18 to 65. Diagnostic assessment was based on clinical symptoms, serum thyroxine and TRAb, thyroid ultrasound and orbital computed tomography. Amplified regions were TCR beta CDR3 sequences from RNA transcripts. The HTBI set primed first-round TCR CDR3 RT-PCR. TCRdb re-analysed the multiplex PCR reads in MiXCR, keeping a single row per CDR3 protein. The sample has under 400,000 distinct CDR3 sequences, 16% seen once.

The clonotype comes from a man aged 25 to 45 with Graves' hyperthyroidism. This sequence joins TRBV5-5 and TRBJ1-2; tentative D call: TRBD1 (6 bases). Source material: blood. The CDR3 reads CASSLDRVSSSYGYTF. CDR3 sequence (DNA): TGTGCCAGCAGCTTGGACAGGGTGTCCTCTAGCTATGGCTACACCTTC.